Below, 27 T cell receptor beta chains from the same sample are listed, as sequenced in a study of shared clonotypes between healthy human individuals. The assay was immunoSEQ multiplex PCR, and TCRdb's table has in-frame clones only and misses some. The top ten clones hold about 0.057% of a sample with a few hundred thousand clones, about 97% of them seen once. Sample: naive CD4+ T cells sorted from blood. Subset noted: CD45RA+ positively selected. Receptor source: a woman aged 25 to 39 in good health.

This chain connects TRBV19 to TRBJ2-2, with TRBD1 matching 9 bases. V was clipped by 5 bases and J by 0 bases; unmatched bases: 7. The CDR3 is 17 amino acids. Germline V gene data show CDR1 as LNHDA and CDR2 as SQIVND (reference sequence). In DNA form, the CDR3 reads TGTGCCAGTAGTCATCCCCGGGACAGGGCGAACACCGGGGAGCTGTTTTTT. As protein: CASSHPRDRANTGELFF.

This rearrangement joins TRBV28 to TRBJ1-4, with a possible D match to TRBD1 (5 bases). This CDR3 has 16 residues. CDR1 is MDHEN and CDR2 is SYDVKM in the germline V gene. V lost 7 bases, J lost 4 bases, and 19 bases lay in between. Written as DNA, the CDR3 is TGTGCCAGCAAGGGGTCCCAAATCGGGTTTAATGAAAAACTGTTTTTT. Protein: CASKGSQIGFNEKLFF.

CDR3 bases: TGTGCCAAACAGGGGTTTTGGTACGAGCAGTACTTC. Amino acid sequence: CAKQGFWYEQYF. This sequence joins TRBV28 and TRBJ2-7, with 7 bases lining up with TRBD1. The V segment lost 10 bases and the J segment 4 bases; nucleotides outside the gene matches: 7. Germline V gene lookup returns CDR1 MDHEN and CDR2 SYDVKM. This CDR3 contains 12 residues. Variable domain in full (rest from reference TRBV28 and TRBJ2-7): DVKVTQSSRYLVKRTGEKVFLECVQDMDHENMFWYRQDPGLGLRLIYFSYDVKMKEKGDIPEGYSVSREKKERFSLILESASTNQTSMYLCAKQGFWYEQYFGPGTRLTVT.

The CDR3 nucleotides are TGTGCCAGCAGCTTAACGGGCTGGCTTGGCACCGGGGAGCTGTTTTTT. Translating it yields CASSLTGWLGTGELFF. The chain couples TRBV11-2 to TRBJ2-2; unclear D gene. CDR1 and CDR2 from the germline V gene are SGHAT and FQNNGV. The CDR3 totals 16 residues. V shed 2 bases and J shed 4 bases, with 14 bases lying between them.

The chain has TRBV6-1 and TRBJ1-1; a possible D gene is TRBD1 (5 bases). The CDR3 length is 14 residues. Germline V CDR1 and CDR2: MNHNS, SASEGT. The V gene lost 8 bases and the J gene lost 5 bases, with 18 bases spanning the gap. CDR3 sequence (DNA): TGTGCCAGCTTCTACCGCCCTGGGGGTACTGAAGCTTTCTTT. Protein: CASFYRPGGTEAFF.

The rearrangement joins TRBV6-5 to TRBJ2-1; 9 nucleotides line up with TRBD2. Looked up from germline, CDR1 is MNHEY and CDR2 is SVGAGI. The CDR3 runs to 14 residues. V lost 6 bases to trimming and J lost 10 bases; unmatched junction nucleotides: 10. CDR3 nucleotide sequence: TGTGCCAGCAGCCTCCTAAGTAGCGGGAGAGAGCAGTTCTTC. Its protein is CASSLLSSGREQFF.

CDR3 sequence (DNA): TGCAGCGTTGCGTTTAGTAACACTGAAGCTTTCTTT. Its translation: CSVAFSNTEAFF. The chain combines TRBV29-1 with TRBJ1-1; D gene ambiguous. This CDR3 spans 12 amino acids. Trimming left V 4 bases short and J 2 bases short, with 8 bases between. Germline loops: CDR1 SQVTM, CDR2 ANQGSEA.

The CDR3: CASGGSITEAFF. For the CDR3, the DNA is TGTGCCAGCGGCGGCTCGATCACTGAAGCTTTCTTT. This chain uses TRBV28 with TRBJ1-1; D is unclear. V dropped 8 bases and J dropped 4 bases, with 11 bases sitting between them. The CDR3 has 12 residues. Germline CDR1 is MDHEN and CDR2 is SYDVKM.

V usage is TRBV27 and J usage is TRBJ2-1, with D hard to call. The ends were cut back, 3 bases at V and 6 bases at J, with 9 bases in the middle. This CDR3 is 13 amino acids long. The germline V gene encodes CDR1 MNHEY and CDR2 SMNVEV (reference sequence). CDR3 amino acids: CASSLSGPNEQFF. DNA for the CDR3: TGTGCCAGCAGTTTGTCGGGCCCCAATGAGCAGTTCTTC.

The CDR3, as DNA: TGTGCCAGCAGTGAAGGCCTAGCGGGAGGGAGGGTATATGAGCAGTTCTTC. Protein sequence: CASSEGLAGGRVYEQFF. This sequence joins TRBV2 and TRBJ2-1; 12 bases line up with TRBD2. V trimming: 1 base; J trimming: 8 bases; junction bases outside the gene matches: 9. The V gene's germline CDR1 is SNHLY and CDR2 FYNNEI. CDR3 length: 17 residues.

This clone appeared once. The chain links TRBV28 to TRBJ2-1; no clear D gene. Germline V gene data show CDR1 as MDHEN and CDR2 as SYDVKM. CDR3 size: 13 residues. V lost 7 bases, J lost 10 bases, and 17 bases lay in between. CDR3 amino acids: CASTRLAVGEQFF. The CDR3, as DNA: TGTGCCAGCACAAGACTCGCGGTGGGCGAGCAGTTCTTC.

The chain recombines TRBV9 with TRBJ2-1, with 8 nucleotides matching TRBD1. This CDR3 is 15 amino acids long. V trimming: 4 bases; J trimming: 5 bases; junction bases outside the gene matches: 8. The germline V gene encodes CDR1 SGDLS and CDR2 YYNGEE. The CDR3 here is CASSIIGQGHNEQFF. DNA for the CDR3: TGTGCCAGCAGCATTATAGGACAGGGCCACAATGAGCAGTTCTTC.

The rearrangement links TRBV4-1 to TRBJ2-3, with D unclear. Deletions cut 2 bases from V and 1 base from J, with 16 bases between. This CDR3 contains 17 residues. CDR1 and CDR2 from the germline V gene are MGHRA and YSYEKL. DNA for the CDR3: TGCGCCAGCAGCCAACCCTTTTTACGGCCCCGCACAGATACGCAGTATTTT. Encoded protein: CASSQPFLRPRTDTQYF.

The chain uses TRBV7-9 and TRBJ1-2; tentative D call: TRBD1 (6 bases). Per the germline V gene, CDR1 is SEHNR and CDR2 is FQNEAQ (reference sequence). The V and J ends lost 5 bases and 7 bases respectively, with 14 bases between them. The CDR3 spans 13 residues. The DNA of the CDR3 is TGTGCCAGCAGCGCGGGACACAAATCTGGCTACACCTTC. Protein: CASSAGHKSGYTF.

The gene calls are TRBV10-1 and TRBJ2-3; tentative D call: TRBD2 (6 bases). The germline V gene encodes CDR1 WNHNN and CDR2 SYGVQD (reference sequence). The CDR3 is 11 residues long. V was clipped by 5 bases and J by 14 bases, with 14 bases between them. The CDR3 bases are TGCGCCAGCAGTAGGCTAGCGAAAAGGTATTTT. Translating it yields CASSRLAKRYF.

As concerns this clone: The sample contains more than one DNA sequence encoding this CDR3. This chain links TRBV28 with TRBJ1-2, with D tentatively TRBD1 (5 bases). CDR3 size: 14 residues. Trimming removed 2 bases at V and 4 bases at J, with 11 bases between. CDR1 MDHEN and CDR2 SYDVKM come from the germline V gene. The CDR3 region has the DNA TGTGCCAGCAGTTTACAGGGTGGAGGCTATGGCTACACCTTC. Residues: CASSLQGGGYGYTF.

This clone was found once. The chain couples TRBV6-6 to TRBJ2-3; 8 bases align to TRBD1. Losses at the gene ends were 3 bases for V and 2 bases for J; bases not matched to a gene: 4. Germline V gives CDR1 MNHNY, CDR2 SVGAGI (reference sequence). The CDR3 is 15 residues long. In nucleotides, the CDR3 is TGTGCCAGCAGTTATGACAGGGGATTCACAGATACGCAGTATTTT. It codes for CASSYDRGFTDTQYF.

With regard to this clone: Other DNA sequences in this specimen translate into the identical CDR3. This sequence joins TRBV6-1 and TRBJ2-7; D remains unclear. There are 11 residues in the CDR3. The germline V and J ends were trimmed by 2 bases and 3 bases, with 2 bases remaining between them. The germline gives CDR1 MNHNS, CDR2 SASEGT. CDR3 sequence (DNA): TGTGCCAGCAGTGAAAGCTACGAGCAGTACTTC. Translated, it gives CASSESYEQYF.

The chain couples TRBV18 to TRBJ2-2; 8 bases line up with TRBD1. V lost 1 base and J lost 4; bases outside the gene matches: 8. The CDR3 runs 17 residues. The germline CDR1 and CDR2 sequences are KGHSH and LQKENI. The CDR3 region is CASSPLGQGRGTGELFF. The CDR3 nucleotides are TGTGCCAGCTCACCACTTGGACAGGGCCGTGGCACCGGGGAGCTGTTTTTT.

The V gene is TRBV6-4, the J gene TRBJ2-2; no clear D gene. V lost 0 bases and J lost 6, with 17 bases in between. CDR3 size: 17 residues. Germline V gene sequence: CDR1 MRHNA, CDR2 SNTAGT. The CDR3 DNA reads as TGTGCCAGCAGTGACTCGAAGAAGGTGGAGTTGGCCGGGGAGCTGTTTTTT. This translates into CASSDSKKVELAGELFF.

This chain joins TRBV7-6 and TRBJ1-1; tentative D call: TRBD1 (5 bases). Germline V lookup: CDR1 SGHVS, CDR2 FNYEAQ. V lost 4 bases to trimming and J lost 1 base, with 16 bases between them. The CDR3 extends over 16 amino acids. The CDR3 loop reads CASSSRLWGKNTEAFF. CDR3 bases: TGTGCCAGCAGCTCCAGGCTGTGGGGCAAGAACACTGAAGCTTTCTTT.

A single count supports this clone. Here the CDR3 reads CASSWSDTGYNEQFF. The CDR3 bases are TGTGCCAGCAGCTGGTCAGATACAGGGTACAATGAGCAGTTCTTC. The chain has TRBV11-2 and TRBJ2-1; tentatively, D is TRBD1 (6 bases). V lost 4 bases and J lost 4, with 14 bases in between. CDR1 is SGHAT and CDR2 is FQNNGV in the germline V gene. This CDR3 region has 15 residues.

V usage is TRBV18 and J usage is TRBJ1-5, with D unclear. Germline lookup yields CDR1 KGHSH and CDR2 LQKENI. This CDR3 has 14 amino acids. The ends were cut back, 3 bases at V and 2 bases at J, with 8 bases in the middle. The CDR3 loop is CASSPDAGNQPQHF. The CDR3 nucleotides read TGTGCCAGCTCACCGGACGCGGGCAATCAGCCCCAGCATTTT.

In this sample, this clone turned up once. This sequence joins TRBV7-8 and TRBJ2-4, with no clear D. Germline lookup yields CDR1 SGHVS and CDR2 FQNEAQ. Trimming took 1 base from V and 0 from J, leaving 13 bases between them. CDR3 length: 17 residues. The CDR3, as DNA: TGTGCCAGCAGCTTAGTGCTGGTCCCCTTAGCCAAAAACATTCAGTACTTC. Protein: CASSLVLVPLAKNIQYF.

This clone occurred once. The chain is built from TRBV28 and TRBJ2-7; D possibly corresponds to TRBD1 (6 bases). The CDR3 length is 14 residues. Trimming left V 8 bases short and J 4 bases short, with 18 bases between. Germline CDR1 is MDHEN and CDR2 is SYDVKM. The CDR3 coding sequence is TGTGCCAGCCGTACTTTGACAGGTTCTTACGAGCAGTACTTC. It is translated as CASRTLTGSYEQYF. The full variable domain, with the rest looked up from reference TRBV28 and TRBJ2-7, is DVKVTQSSRYLVKRTGEKVFLECVQDMDHENMFWYRQDPGLGLRLIYFSYDVKMKEKGDIPEGYSVSREKKERFSLILESASTNQTSMYLCASRTLTGSYEQYFGPGTRLTVT.

The V gene is TRBV7-9, the J gene TRBJ2-3, with 7 bases identical to TRBD2. Germline V gene lookup returns CDR1 SEHNR and CDR2 FQNEAQ (reference sequence). The length of the CDR3 is 15 residues. The junction had 10 bases not matched to a gene; V was cut back by 8 bases and J by 2 bases. CDR3: CASGHQRGPTDTQYF. In nucleotides, the CDR3 is TGTGCCAGCGGACATCAGCGGGGCCCCACAGATACGCAGTATTTT.

The rearrangement links TRBV5-1 to TRBJ2-2, with TRBD1 matching 7 bases. V was pared by 4 bases and J by 5 bases, with 5 bases of the junction left unmatched. CDR1 SGHRS and CDR2 YFSETQ come from the germline V gene. The CDR3 length is 14 residues. The CDR3 here is CASSPGQSTGELFF. Here the CDR3 DNA reads TGCGCCAGCAGCCCGGGACAGTCTACCGGGGAGCTGTTTTTT. The variable domain in full, with the rest retrieved from reference TRBV5-1 and TRBJ2-2, is KAGVTQTPRYLIKTRGQQVTLSCSPISGHRSVSWYQQTPGQGLQFLFEYFSETQRNKGNFPGRFSGRQFSNSRSEMNVSTLELGDSALYLCASSPGQSTGELFFGEGSRLTVL.